This T cell receptor (beta chain) was sequenced in a study of shared clonotypes between healthy human individuals (dated by TCRdb to between 2020 and 2021). In terms of the full investigation: Two women and three men aged 18 to 49 years were included in the cohort. Blood TCR repertoires of roughly five healthy adults were deeply sequenced to estimate repertoire size and the extent of clonotype sharing between individuals. For each donor, CD4 naive and CD4 memory were each run on three plates, CD8 naive on two plates, and CD8 memory on one plate. Between about 0.85 and 9.5 billion PBMCs per donor were obtained by leukapheresis. Different laboratories and diverse techniques were used to prepare libraries and sequence TCR repertoires, to increase sequencing depth and limit assay-specific biases.

Using the deep immunoSEQ assay, multiplex PCR amplified TCR CDR3 regions from genomic DNA. Extracted genomic DNA from each cell subset was spread evenly across all wells of several immunoSEQ 96-well plates, with each plate serving as a replicate. For sorted subsets, approximately 210 ng genomic DNA, equal to 25,000 to 35,000 T cell genomes, was loaded into each replicate PCR. The purified libraries were quantified using a Qubit 3.0 fluorometer, sized with a Bioanalyzer 2100, and then quantified again using the KAPA Library Quantification kit. Every immunoSEQ 96-well plate was sequenced on a separate single-read 150-cycle Illumina NextSeq 550 flow cell. Concerning the study's data processing: Because the immunoSEQ output included only junctional sequences and no quality scores, the filtering could not be the same as the filtering used for full-length reads. Sequences were annotated with PyIR, a Python wrapper for IgBLAST v1.9, using IMGT germline references to assign V/J genes and CDR3. Reads with weak V/J assignments (E-value above 1e-6), missing CDR3, stop codons, out-of-frame junctions, or ambiguous translated residues were removed. V3J clonotypes were defined as sequences sharing the same inferred V gene, J gene, and CDR3 amino acid sequence. Percentage overlap between repertoires was calculated by dividing the number of shared unique clonotypes by the size of the smaller repertoire. RTK rarefaction, the Chao1 estimator, and Recon v2.1 estimates of unobserved clonotypes were used to assess repertoire richness. For all TCRbeta clonotypes obtained by the gDNA method from four donors, generation probabilities were computed with OLGA. Drawn from immuneACCESS, this table holds only the in-frame rearrangements with V and J called that TCRdb kept. Clones are partly lost; checked studies trace under half to an unresolved V gene and leave the rest unexplained. The V and J calls and clone size come from that table; D and trimming were worked out from the DNA. For this sample there are under 850,000 clones; almost 95% appear just once. The ten largest clones take up 24% of the sample.

Broader findings and caveats from the paper: The genetic and exposure-history diversity represented was limited by the small number of donors. Naive subsets generally had larger estimated clonotype richness than memory subsets did. Sampling was restricted to blood, and TCR repertoires in tissue are likely to differ from TCR repertoires in blood. Clonotypes shared by all four sorted-subset donors showed higher generation probabilities than non-shared clonotypes. Pairwise subsampling indicated that sequencing depth was expected to affect the degree of clonotype sharing among donors. About 4.5% of naive CD4, around 4% of naive CD8, 2.3% of memory CD4, and about 0.4% of memory CD8 clonotypes were shared across a handful of donors. Even with the large sequencing depth, rarefaction of the sorted-subset datasets indicated that sequencing was incomplete.

In regard to this clone: Its antigen is not yet known. No base quality values were provided; no much bigger clone lies one nucleotide off.

Via the germline V gene (reference sequence), CDR1 is SEHNR and CDR2 FQNEAQ. Including cysteine and phenylalanine, the CDR3 has 15 amino acids. Only the CDR3 DNA is retained, 45 bases long and in frame from the first base. The junction carries 8 bases between V and J, which are trimmed by 2 bases and 1 base respectively. CD8 naive samples consisted of CD45RO-negative cells that were positively selected for CCR7, yielding a CD45RA+CCR7+ population without TemRA cells. The donors were healthy, HIV-negative adults with no recently reported acute infections or vaccinations. Every donor was a Caucasian adult residing in Nashville, Tennessee, USA. Blood was obtained by leukapheresis, after which PBMCs were separated by Ficoll-Histopaque density gradient centrifugation and cryopreserved in liquid nitrogen vapor phase. Analytical flow cytometry was used to check the purity and quantity of every magnetically sorted T cell population. Genomic DNA was isolated from each sorted fraction and quantified by UV absorbance on a Nanodrop 2000c.

The TCR comes from a man aged 25 to 45 in good health. This sequence uses TRBV7-9 and TRBJ2-2, with no confident D gene call. The specimen sequenced was naive CD8+ T cells sorted from blood. What this sample's cell subset or site label stands for: CD45RA+CCR7+. Here is the DNA: TGTGCCAGCAGCTTATTGTGGGTGAACACCGGGGAGCTGTTTTTT. This codes for CASSLLWVNTGELFF.